These 27 T cell receptor beta chains originate from one sample sequenced in a study of cytomegalovirus exposure and HLA in healthy donors. The table came from immunoSEQ multiplex PCR; TCRdb's copy has only in-frame clones and leaves some out. The table shows over 130,000 clones, with around 86% occurring only once. Input material: PBMCs. Source of these receptors: a man aged 18-30 years in good health and CMV-seropositive.

The chain is built from TRBV7-2 and TRBJ2-7; D ambiguous. Trimming cost V 4 bases and J 6 bases, with 16 bases left between them. Germline-derived CDR1 and CDR2 are SGHTA and FQGNSA. This CDR3 region has 14 residues. The CDR3 is CASSYLGHLGEQYF. The CDR3 DNA reads TGTGCCAGCAGCTACCTGGGCCACCTGGGCGAGCAGTACTTC.

The V gene is TRBV2, the J gene TRBJ1-1; unclear D gene. Looked up from germline, CDR1 is SNHLY and CDR2 is FYNNEI. The CDR3 spans 13 residues. V was trimmed by 5 bases and J by 3 bases, leaving 10 bases between them. Written as DNA, the CDR3 is TGTGCCAGCAGTTCGACACCCGACACTGAAGCTTTCTTT. Its translation is CASSSTPDTEAFF.

The chain carries TRBV4-2 and TRBJ1-3, with TRBD1 as a possible D gene (5 bases). V shed 1 base and J shed 7 bases, with 17 bases lying between them. The V gene's germline CDR1 is LGHNA and CDR2 YNFKEQ. The CDR3 length is 16 residues. CDR3 in DNA: TGTGCCAGCAGCCAAGGCCCTCAATGGGGCGAGAACACCATATATTTT. Translation gives CASSQGPQWGENTIYF.

Many counts were recorded for this clone. The chain employs TRBV5-4 and TRBJ1-1; maybe TRBD1 (6 bases). The CDR3 sequence is 15 residues long. Deletions cut 4 bases from V and 0 bases from J, with 13 bases between. Germline CDR1 and CDR2: SGHNT and YYREEE (reference sequence). The CDR3 here is CASSPGGALNTEAFF. CDR3 bases: TGTGCCAGCAGCCCGGGGGGGGCCCTGAACACTGAAGCTTTCTTT.

The CDR3 sequence: CASSYPGQGGNIQYF. For the CDR3, the DNA is TGTGCCAGCAGTTACCCGGGACAGGGGGGAAACATTCAGTACTTC. This chain uses TRBV28 with TRBJ2-4; 11 bases match TRBD1. V lost 4 bases, J lost 6 bases, and 5 bases stayed unmatched. Germline values: CDR1 MDHEN, CDR2 SYDVKM. The CDR3 consists of 15 residues.

V usage is TRBV29-1 and J usage is TRBJ1-5; D might be TRBD1 (5 bases). V was clipped by 6 bases and J by 2 bases, with 17 bases between them. Germline CDR1 and CDR2: SQVTM and ANQGSEA. This CDR3 is 15 amino acids long. This CDR3 is CSVSDSPFGNQPQHF. The CDR3 coding sequence is TGCAGCGTCTCAGACAGCCCTTTTGGCAATCAGCCCCAGCATTTT.

The chain has TRBV6-5 and TRBJ1-1; TRBD1 aligns across 7 bases. This CDR3 comprises 13 residues. Germline V gives CDR1 MNHEY, CDR2 SVGAGI. Trimming cost V 7 bases and J 5 bases; bases outside gene matches: 7. The CDR3 region is CASKNRGDTEAFF. In nucleotides, the CDR3 is TGTGCCAGCAAGAACAGGGGAGATACTGAAGCTTTCTTT.

This clone was recorded only once. The chain employs TRBV5-5 and TRBJ2-7; a weak D match, TRBD1 (6 bases). CDR1 is SGHKS and CDR2 is YYEKEE in the germline V gene (reference sequence). The V end was cut by 4 bases, the J end by 0 bases, with 11 bases between. The CDR3 is 14 residues long. The CDR3 DNA sequence: TGTGCCAGCAGCCCCAGGGACAACTCCTACGAGCAGTACTTC. Translation: CASSPRDNSYEQYF.

The chain recombines TRBV7-9 with TRBJ2-7; D gene ambiguous. The CDR3 sequence is 12 residues long. Per germline, CDR1 SEHNR and CDR2 FQNEAQ (reference sequence). The V end lost 5 bases, the J end lost 3 bases, and 8 bases lay between the germline ends. In nucleotides, the CDR3 is TGTGCCAGCAGCGGTAACATCTACGAGCAGTACTTC. Translated: CASSGNIYEQYF.

J is TRBJ2-7 and V is TRBV28; D might be TRBD1 (6 bases). Per germline, CDR1 MDHEN and CDR2 SYDVKM. Trimming took 10 bases from V and 5 from J, leaving 18 bases between them. The CDR3 is made up of 13 amino acids. In DNA, the CDR3 is TGTGCCATTATCACGGACAGTAAAAACGAGCAGTACTTC. The encoded protein is CAIITDSKNEQYF. The complete variable domain, with remaining parts taken from reference TRBV28 and TRBJ2-7, reads DVKVTQSSRYLVKRTGEKVFLECVQDMDHENMFWYRQDPGLGLRLIYFSYDVKMKEKGDIPEGYSVSREKKERFSLILESASTNQTSMYLCAIITDSKNEQYFGPGTRLTVT.

This chain joins TRBV6-5 and TRBJ2-1, with no clear D. V was shortened by 8 bases and J by 4 bases, with 12 bases between the two germline ends. CDR3 size: 13 residues. The germline V gene has CDR1 MNHEY and CDR2 SVGAGI. CDR3 nucleotide sequence: TGTGCCAGCCTGGGCCCTCCATACAATGAGCAGTTCTTC. Translation gives CASLGPPYNEQFF.

The chain carries TRBV15 and TRBJ1-5, with D possibly being TRBD1 (5 bases). CDR3 length: 15 residues. V lost 0 bases, J lost 7 bases, and 13 bases lay in between. Germline lookup yields CDR1 LNHNV and CDR2 YYDKDF (reference sequence). CDR3 bases: TGTGCCACCAGCAGAGATCGGGGGGGTGGCCAGCCCCAGCATTTT. This encodes CATSRDRGGGQPQHF.

The chain recombines TRBV2 with TRBJ2-7, with 8 bases lining up with TRBD2. The CDR3 is 15 residues long. The germline gives CDR1 SNHLY, CDR2 FYNNEI. The trim removed 8 bases at V and 4 bases at J, leaving 13 bases unmatched. This CDR3 is CASFPGGGHVYEQYF. The CDR3 DNA reads as TGTGCCAGCTTCCCGGGGGGGGGCCACGTTTACGAGCAGTACTTC.

The chain is built from TRBV30 and TRBJ1-5; 7 positions match TRBD1. Germline V gene data show CDR1 as GTSNPN and CDR2 as SVGIG (reference sequence). The V and J ends lost 7 bases and 6 bases, in that order; junction bases with no gene match: 6. The CDR3 length is 12 residues. CDR3 nucleotides: TGTGCCTCCCAGGGGGATGCTCAGCCCCAGCATTTT. As protein: CASQGDAQPQHF.

CDR3 DNA sequence: TGTGCCAGCAGACCGGACAGGAACTTAAATCAGCCCCAGCATTTT. Its protein product is CASRPDRNLNQPQHF. V usage is TRBV6-5 and J usage is TRBJ1-5; 7 nucleotides match TRBD1. The CDR3 length is 15 residues. Germline V gene data show CDR1 as MNHEY and CDR2 as SVGAGI. V shed 6 bases and J 4 bases; nucleotides not matched to a gene: 9.

The chain is built from TRBV6-6 and TRBJ2-1; 10 bases map to TRBD2. The CDR3 extends over 14 amino acids. V lost 11 bases to trimming and J lost 5 bases; unmatched junction nucleotides: 9. Germline CDR1 MNHNY, CDR2 SVGAGI (reference sequence). CDR3 sequence reads: CAGGSGRNNNEQFF. The CDR3 coding sequence is TGTGCCGGGGGTAGCGGGAGGAATAACAATGAGCAGTTCTTC.

The J gene is TRBJ2-7, the V gene TRBV14; 8 bases align to TRBD2. This CDR3 spans 17 amino acids. V shed 2 bases and J 6 bases; nucleotides not matched to a gene: 15. Germline V CDR1 and CDR2: SGHDN, FVKESK. The CDR3, as DNA: TGTGCCAGCAGCCAATCCTTCATGCGGGGGGCGCCTTTCGAGCAGTACTTC. As protein: CASSQSFMRGAPFEQYF.

This rearrangement joins TRBV5-1 to TRBJ1-1; the D is unclear. CDR3 size: 16 residues. The germline V gene encodes CDR1 SGHRS and CDR2 YFSETQ. The V end was cut by 4 bases, the J end by 1 base, with 17 bases between. The DNA of the CDR3 is TGCGCCAGCAGCCCCTTCGGGTCCCAGAGGAACACTGAAGCTTTCTTT. This sequence encodes CASSPFGSQRNTEAFF.

This sequence joins TRBV6-5 and TRBJ1-3; perhaps TRBD1 as D (5 bases). The CDR3 contains 13 residues. The V and J ends lost 5 bases and 4 bases respectively, with 9 bases between them. The germline V gene encodes CDR1 MNHEY and CDR2 SVGAGI. The CDR3 sequence: CASSPPGGNTIYF. In DNA, the CDR3 is TGTGCCAGCAGTCCCCCAGGGGGAAACACCATATATTTT.

On this clone itself: Relative to the germline gene, one junction end is altered; a read error may explain this. V gene TRBV2 combines with J gene TRBJ2-5; D may be TRBD1 (6 bases). Germline V CDR1 and CDR2: SNHLY, FYNNEI. This CDR3 contains 12 residues. CDR3 nucleotides: TGCAGCAGCCAAACAGGGCGAGAGACCCAGTACTTC. Its translation is CSSQTGRETQYF.

The V call is TRBV7-3, the J call TRBJ2-2, with TRBD1 matching 8 bases. V dropped 4 bases and J dropped 2; count of bases not matched to a gene: 3. Germline CDR1 reads SGHTA; CDR2 reads FQGTGA. The CDR3 sequence is 15 residues long. The CDR3 region has the DNA TGTGCCAGCAGCTCCAGGGGGCCAAACACCGGGGAGCTGTTTTTT. It is translated as CASSSRGPNTGELFF.

V is TRBV14 and J is TRBJ2-2; 12 bases agree with TRBD2. The CDR3 totals 15 residues. CDR1 SGHDN and CDR2 FVKESK come from the germline V gene. V dropped 4 bases and J dropped 4; count of bases not matched to a gene: 1. CDR3 residues: CASSPGLAGTGELFF. CDR3 coding DNA: TGTGCCAGCAGCCCGGGACTAGCGGGCACCGGGGAGCTGTTTTTT.

The chain combines TRBV4-2 with TRBJ1-5, with D possibly matching TRBD1 (5 bases). V was cut by 2 bases and J by 4 bases, with 6 bases left in between. Germline V gene lookup returns CDR1 LGHNA and CDR2 YNFKEQ. This CDR3 has 13 amino acids. The CDR3 coding sequence is TGTGCCAGCAGCCAACCAGGGAATCAGCCCCAGCATTTT. As protein: CASSQPGNQPQHF.

The chain recombines TRBV5-1 with TRBJ1-2, with 12 bases that match TRBD1. Germline CDR1 reads SGHRS; CDR2 reads YFSETQ. This CDR3 is built from 14 residues. The J segment lost 7 bases and the V segment lost 3 bases, leaving 4 bases of the junction unmatched. CDR3 residues: CASSSGQGALGYTF. CDR3 bases: TGCGCCAGCAGCTCGGGACAGGGGGCGCTTGGCTACACCTTC.

The chain joins TRBV6-1 to TRBJ1-5; a weak D match, TRBD1 (5 bases). V was cut by 8 bases and J by 4 bases, with 15 bases left in between. Per germline, CDR1 MNHNS and CDR2 SASEGT. The CDR3 has 14 amino acids. The CDR3 here is CASYSDRINQPQHF. The CDR3 DNA reads as TGTGCCAGCTACTCAGACAGAATAAATCAGCCCCAGCATTTT.

Points on this clone: At one of its ends the junction is not consistent with the germline gene, which may arise from a read error. J is TRBJ2-1 and V is TRBV7-7, with TRBD2 matching over 16 bases. In germline, CDR1 is SSHAT, CDR2 FNYEAQ (reference sequence). The CDR3 covers 16 residues. For the CDR3, the DNA is TGTGCTAGCAGCTCCGGGACTAGCGGGAGGGTCAATGAGCAGTTCTTC. Residues: CASSSGTSGRVNEQFF.

V is TRBV12-5 and J is TRBJ1-3; the D is unclear. Germline CDR1 LGHNT, CDR2 FRNRAP. V was shortened by 5 bases and J by 0 bases, with 17 bases between the two germline ends. The CDR3 spans 17 residues. CDR3: CASGNQSSGYSGNTIYF. CDR3 coding DNA: TGTGCTAGTGGTAACCAATCCTCGGGGTACTCTGGAAACACCATATATTTT.